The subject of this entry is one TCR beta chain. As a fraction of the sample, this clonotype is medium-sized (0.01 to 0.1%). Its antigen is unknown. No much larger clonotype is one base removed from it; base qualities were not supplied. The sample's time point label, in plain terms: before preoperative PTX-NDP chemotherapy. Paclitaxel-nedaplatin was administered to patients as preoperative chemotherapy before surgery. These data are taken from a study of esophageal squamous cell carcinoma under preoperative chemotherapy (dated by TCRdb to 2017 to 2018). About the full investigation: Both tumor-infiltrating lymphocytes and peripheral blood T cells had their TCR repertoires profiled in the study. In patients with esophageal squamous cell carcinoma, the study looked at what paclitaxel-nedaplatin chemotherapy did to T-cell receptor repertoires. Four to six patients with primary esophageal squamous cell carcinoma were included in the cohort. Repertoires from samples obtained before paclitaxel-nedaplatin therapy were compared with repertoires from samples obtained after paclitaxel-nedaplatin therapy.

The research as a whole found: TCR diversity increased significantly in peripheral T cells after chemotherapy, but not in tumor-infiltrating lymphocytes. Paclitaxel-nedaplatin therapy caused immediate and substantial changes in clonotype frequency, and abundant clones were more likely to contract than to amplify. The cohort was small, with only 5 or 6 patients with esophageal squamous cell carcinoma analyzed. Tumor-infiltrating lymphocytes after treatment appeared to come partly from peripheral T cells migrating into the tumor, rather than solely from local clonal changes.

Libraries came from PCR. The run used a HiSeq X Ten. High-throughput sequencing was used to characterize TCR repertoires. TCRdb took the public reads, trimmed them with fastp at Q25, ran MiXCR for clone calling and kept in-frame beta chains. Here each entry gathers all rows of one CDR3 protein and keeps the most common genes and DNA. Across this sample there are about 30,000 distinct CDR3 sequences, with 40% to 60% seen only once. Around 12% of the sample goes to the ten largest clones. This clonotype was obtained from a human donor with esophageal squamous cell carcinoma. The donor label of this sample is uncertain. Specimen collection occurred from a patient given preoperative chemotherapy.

The CDR3 region has the sequence CASSLVGYGGELFF. The DNA is as follows: TGTGCCAGCAGCTTAGTGGGGTACGGCGGGGAGCTGTTTTTT. The V and J genes are TRBV7-9 and TRBJ2-2, with the D gene too uncertain to name. In the germline V gene (reference sequence), CDR1 corresponds to SEHNR and CDR2 to FQNEAQ. V was cut back by 1 base and J by 7 bases, leaving a gap of 10 bases between them. Reading from cysteine to phenylalanine, the CDR3 counts 14 amino acids. The retained sequence is limited to the CDR3, 42 bases, with the frame set at the first base.